This TCR beta chain comes out of a study of cytomegalovirus exposure and HLA in healthy donors. Germline CDR1 and CDR2: WNHNN and SYGVQD (reference sequence). This CDR3 spans 14 amino acids. V lost 4 bases to trimming and J lost 2 bases, with 10 bases between them. Worth noting for this clone: What it binds is unknown.

Sequenced by immunoSEQ multiplex PCR; TCRdb stores in-frame clones only, minus some. The table has around 70,000 clones, around 95% seen once. General study findings and limits: Some public TCRs appeared in many individuals, while most sequences were rare. Cytomegalovirus association was listed for 150 or so TCR beta chains.

This chain connects TRBV10-1 to TRBJ2-3; D unclear. The sequence was collected from a woman aged 18-35 years in good health and CMV-seropositive. Specimen: PBMCs. The DNA for the CDR3 is TGCGCCAGCAGTGTCGGCAGGTCCACAGATACGCAGTATTTT. It is translated as CASSVGRSTDTQYF.